The text below deals with one T cell receptor beta chain. Trimming cost V 0 bases and J 8 bases, with 16 bases left between them. Per germline, CDR1 MNHEY and CDR2 SVGAGI. The CDR3 spans 15 residues. The repertoire was sequenced with immunoSEQ multiplex PCR; TCRdb's copy has only in-frame clones and lacks some. This table has 95,000 to 100,000 clones, around nine tenths appearing once. The data were obtained in a study of T cell responses to AZD1222 COVID-19 vaccine. The chain joins TRBV6-5 to TRBJ1-2, with D unresolved. The sequence was obtained from an adult who received the AZD1222 COVID-19 vaccine. Source: peripheral blood, taken 28 days after the second AZD1222 dose. The CDR3 coding sequence is TGTGCCAGCAGTTACTCCCCGGTGGGCGTTGAGGGCTACACCTTC. Amino acid sequence: CASSYSPVGVEGYTF.